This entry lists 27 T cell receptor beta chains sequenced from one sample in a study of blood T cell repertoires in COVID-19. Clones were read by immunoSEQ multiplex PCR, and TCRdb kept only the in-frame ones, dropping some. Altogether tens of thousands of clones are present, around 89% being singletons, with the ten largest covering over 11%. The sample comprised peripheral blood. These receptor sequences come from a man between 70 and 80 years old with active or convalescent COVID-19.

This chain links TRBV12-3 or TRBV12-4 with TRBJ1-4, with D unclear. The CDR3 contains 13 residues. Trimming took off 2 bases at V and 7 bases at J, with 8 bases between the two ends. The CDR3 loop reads CASSLREGEKLFF. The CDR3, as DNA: TGTGCCAGCAGTTTACGGGAAGGTGAAAAACTGTTTTTT.

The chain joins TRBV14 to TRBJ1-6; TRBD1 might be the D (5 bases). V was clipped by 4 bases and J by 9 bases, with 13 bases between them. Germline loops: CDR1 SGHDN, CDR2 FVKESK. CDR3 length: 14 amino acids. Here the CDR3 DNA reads TGTGCCAGCAGCCTCAGGGTATTCGCTTCACCCCTCCACTTT. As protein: CASSLRVFASPLHF.

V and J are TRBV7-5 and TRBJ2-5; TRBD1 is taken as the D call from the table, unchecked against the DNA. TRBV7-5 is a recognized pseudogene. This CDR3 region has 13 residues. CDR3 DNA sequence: TGTGCCAGAAGCCTAGACAGTAAAGAGACCCAGTACTTC. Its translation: CARSLDSKETQYF.

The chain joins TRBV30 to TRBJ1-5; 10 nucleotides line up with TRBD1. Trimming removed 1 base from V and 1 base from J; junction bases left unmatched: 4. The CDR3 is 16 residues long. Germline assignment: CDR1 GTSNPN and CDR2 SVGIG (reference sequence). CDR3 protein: CAWSGQGAPSNQPQHF. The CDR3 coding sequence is TGTGCCTGGAGTGGACAGGGGGCGCCCAGCAATCAGCCCCAGCATTTT.

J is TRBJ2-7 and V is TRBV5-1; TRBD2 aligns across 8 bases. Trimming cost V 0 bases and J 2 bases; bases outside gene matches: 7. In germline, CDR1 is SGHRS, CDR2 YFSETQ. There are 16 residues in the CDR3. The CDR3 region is CASSLDPSGSTYEQYF. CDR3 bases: TGCGCCAGCAGCTTGGATCCAAGCGGGAGCACCTACGAGCAGTACTTC. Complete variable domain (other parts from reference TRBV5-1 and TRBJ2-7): KAGVTQTPRYLIKTRGQQVTLSCSPISGHRSVSWYQQTPGQGLQFLFEYFSETQRNKGNFPGRFSGRQFSNSRSEMNVSTLELGDSALYLCASSLDPSGSTYEQYFGPGTRLTVT.

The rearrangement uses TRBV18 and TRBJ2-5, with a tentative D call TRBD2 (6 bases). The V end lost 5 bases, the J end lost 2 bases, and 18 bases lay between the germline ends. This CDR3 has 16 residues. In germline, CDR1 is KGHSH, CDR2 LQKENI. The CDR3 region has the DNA TGTGCCAGCTCATCCGTTAGCGGAGGCGTTCAAGAGACCCAGTACTTC. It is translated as CASSSVSGGVQETQYF.

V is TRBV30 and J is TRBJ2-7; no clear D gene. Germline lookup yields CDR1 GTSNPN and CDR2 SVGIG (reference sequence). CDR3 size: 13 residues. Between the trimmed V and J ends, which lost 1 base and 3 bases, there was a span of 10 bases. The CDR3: CAWSGPTGYEQYF. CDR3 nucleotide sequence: TGTGCCTGGAGTGGGCCCACGGGCTACGAGCAGTACTTC. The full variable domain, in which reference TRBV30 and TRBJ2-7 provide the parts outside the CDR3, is SQTIHQWPATLVQPVGSPLSLECTVEGTSNPNLYWYRQAAGRGLQLLFYSVGIGQISSEVPQNLSASRPQDRQFILSSKKLLLSDSGFYLCAWSGPTGYEQYFGPGTRLTVT.

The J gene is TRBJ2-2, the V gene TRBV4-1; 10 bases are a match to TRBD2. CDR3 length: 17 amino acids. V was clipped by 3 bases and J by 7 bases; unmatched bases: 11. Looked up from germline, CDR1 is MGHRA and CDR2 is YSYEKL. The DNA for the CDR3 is TGCGCCAGCAGCCAGTTGAGGACTAGCGGATCGGGCGGGGAGCTGTTTTTT. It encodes CASSQLRTSGSGGELFF.

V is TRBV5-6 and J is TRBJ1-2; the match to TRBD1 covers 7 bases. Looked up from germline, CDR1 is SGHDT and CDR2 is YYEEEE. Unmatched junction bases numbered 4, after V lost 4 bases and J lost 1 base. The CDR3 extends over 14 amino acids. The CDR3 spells CASSRGQNNYGYTF. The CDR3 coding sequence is TGTGCCAGCAGCCGGGGACAGAATAACTATGGCTACACCTTC.

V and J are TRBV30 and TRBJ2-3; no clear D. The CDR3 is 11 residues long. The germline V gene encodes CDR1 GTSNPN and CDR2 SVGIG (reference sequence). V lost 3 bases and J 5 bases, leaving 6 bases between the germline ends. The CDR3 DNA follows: TGTGCCTGGAGCTCCGGAGATACGCAGTATTTT. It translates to CAWSSGDTQYF.

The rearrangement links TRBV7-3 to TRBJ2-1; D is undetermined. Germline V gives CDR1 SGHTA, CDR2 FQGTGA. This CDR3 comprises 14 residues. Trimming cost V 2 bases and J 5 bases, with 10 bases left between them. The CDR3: CASSLEPSDNEQFF. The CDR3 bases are TGTGCCAGCAGCTTAGAACCCAGTGACAATGAGCAGTTCTTC.

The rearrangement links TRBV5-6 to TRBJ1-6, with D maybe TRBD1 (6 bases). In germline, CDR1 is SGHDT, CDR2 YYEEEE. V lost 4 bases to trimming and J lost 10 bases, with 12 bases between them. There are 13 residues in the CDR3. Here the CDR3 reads CASSPDSQSPLHF. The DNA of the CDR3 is TGTGCCAGCAGCCCGGACAGCCAGTCACCCCTCCACTTT.

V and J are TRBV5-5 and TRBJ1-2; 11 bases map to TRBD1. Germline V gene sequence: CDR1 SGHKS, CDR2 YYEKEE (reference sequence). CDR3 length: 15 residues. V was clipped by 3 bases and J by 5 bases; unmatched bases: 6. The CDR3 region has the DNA TGTGCCAGCAGCTGGGGACAGGGGGGACTGTATGGCTACACCTTC. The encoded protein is CASSWGQGGLYGYTF.

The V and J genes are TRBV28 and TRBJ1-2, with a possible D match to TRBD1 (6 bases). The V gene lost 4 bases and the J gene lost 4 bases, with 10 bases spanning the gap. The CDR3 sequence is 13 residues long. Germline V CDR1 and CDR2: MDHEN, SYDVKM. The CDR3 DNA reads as TGTGCCAGCAGTTCAGGACAGTTCTATGGCTACACCTTC. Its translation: CASSSGQFYGYTF.

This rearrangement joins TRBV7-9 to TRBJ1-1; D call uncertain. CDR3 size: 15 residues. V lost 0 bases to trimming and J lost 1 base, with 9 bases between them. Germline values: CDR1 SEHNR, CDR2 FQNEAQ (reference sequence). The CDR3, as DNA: TGTGCCAGCAGCTTAGCTCAGGCCGCGAACACTGAAGCTTTCTTT. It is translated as CASSLAQAANTEAFF.

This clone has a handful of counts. The DNA of the CDR3 is TGTGCCAGCAGCGCCACACGCACAGGGGCCAATCAGCCCCAGCATTTT. Encoded protein: CASSATRTGANQPQHF. The rearrangement joins TRBV21-1 to TRBJ1-5; TRBD1 is taken as the D call from the table, unchecked against the DNA. TRBV21-1 represents a pseudogene. This CDR3 has 16 amino acids.

The CDR3 DNA is TGTGCCACCGATCGGAGCGGTACAGATACGCAGTATTTT. Encoded protein: CATDRSGTDTQYF. V and J are TRBV19 and TRBJ2-3; tentative D call: TRBD2 (5 bases). The CDR3 sequence is 13 residues long. CDR1 and CDR2 (germline): LNHDA, SQIVND (reference sequence). Between the trimmed V and J ends, which lost 10 bases and 3 bases, there was a span of 14 bases.

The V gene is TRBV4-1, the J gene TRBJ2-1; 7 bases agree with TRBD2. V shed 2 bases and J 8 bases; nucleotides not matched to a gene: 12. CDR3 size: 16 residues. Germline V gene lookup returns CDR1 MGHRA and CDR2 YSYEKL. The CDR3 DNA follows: TGCGCCAGCAGCCAATTGATGGCGGGAGTTGGCGATGAGCAGTTCTTC. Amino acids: CASSQLMAGVGDEQFF.

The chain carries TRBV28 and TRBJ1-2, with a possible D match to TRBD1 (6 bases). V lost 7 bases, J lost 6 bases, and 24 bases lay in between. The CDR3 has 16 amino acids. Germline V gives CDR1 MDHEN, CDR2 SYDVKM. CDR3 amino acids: CASTPDQGLALHGYTF. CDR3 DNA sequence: TGTGCCAGCACCCCGGACCAGGGGTTGGCATTACATGGCTACACCTTC.

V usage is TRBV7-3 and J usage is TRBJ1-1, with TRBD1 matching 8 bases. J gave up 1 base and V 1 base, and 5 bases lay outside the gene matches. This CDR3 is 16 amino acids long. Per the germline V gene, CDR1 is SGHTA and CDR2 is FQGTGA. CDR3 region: CASSLSAGTGNTEAFF. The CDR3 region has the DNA TGTGCCAGCAGCTTAAGTGCCGGGACAGGGAACACTGAAGCTTTCTTT. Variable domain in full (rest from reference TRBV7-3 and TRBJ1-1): GAGVSQTPSNKVTEKGKYVELRCDPISGHTALYWYRQSLGQGPEFLIYFQGTGAADDSGLPNDRFFAVRPEGSVSTLKIQRTERGDSAVYLCASSLSAGTGNTEAFFGQGTRLTVV.

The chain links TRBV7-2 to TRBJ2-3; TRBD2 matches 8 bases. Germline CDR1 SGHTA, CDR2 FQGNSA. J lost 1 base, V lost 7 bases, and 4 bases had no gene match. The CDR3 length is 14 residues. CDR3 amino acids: CASTLLAGTDTQYF. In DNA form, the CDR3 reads TGTGCCAGCACCCTACTAGCGGGCACAGATACGCAGTATTTT.

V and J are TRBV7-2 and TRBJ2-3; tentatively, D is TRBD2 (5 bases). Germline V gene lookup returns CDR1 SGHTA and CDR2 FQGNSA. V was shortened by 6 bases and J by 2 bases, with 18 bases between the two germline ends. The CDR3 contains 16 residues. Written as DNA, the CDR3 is TGTGCCAGCAGTTTCGCCCCTTCGGGGATCACAGATACGCAGTATTTT. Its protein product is CASSFAPSGITDTQYF.

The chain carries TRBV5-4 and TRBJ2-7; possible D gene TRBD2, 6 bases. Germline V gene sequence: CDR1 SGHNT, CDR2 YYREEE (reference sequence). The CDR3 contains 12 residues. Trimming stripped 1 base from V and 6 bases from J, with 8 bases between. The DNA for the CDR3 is TGTGCCAGCAGCTTGTCAGCGGGCGAGCAGTACTTC. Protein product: CASSLSAGEQYF.

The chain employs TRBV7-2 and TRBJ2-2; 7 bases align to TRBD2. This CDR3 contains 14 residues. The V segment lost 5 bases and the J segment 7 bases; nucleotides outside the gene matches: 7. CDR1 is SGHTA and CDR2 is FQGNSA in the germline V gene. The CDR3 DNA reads TGTGCCAGCAGCCCAAGGGCGGGGGACGGGGAGCTGTTTTTT. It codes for CASSPRAGDGELFF.

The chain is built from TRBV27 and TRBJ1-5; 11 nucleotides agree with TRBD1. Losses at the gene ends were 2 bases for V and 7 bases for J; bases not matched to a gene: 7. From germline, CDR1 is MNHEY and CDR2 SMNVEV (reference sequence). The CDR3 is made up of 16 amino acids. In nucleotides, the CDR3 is TGTGCCAGCAGTTTAGGGGGACAGGGGGGGCACCAGCCCCAGCATTTT. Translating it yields CASSLGGQGGHQPQHF.

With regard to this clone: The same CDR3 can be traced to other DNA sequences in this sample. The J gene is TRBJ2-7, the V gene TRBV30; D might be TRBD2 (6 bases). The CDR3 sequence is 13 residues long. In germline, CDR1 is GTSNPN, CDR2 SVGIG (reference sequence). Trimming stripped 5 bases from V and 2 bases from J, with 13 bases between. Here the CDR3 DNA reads TGTGCCTGGTCCCGGGACTCTCCCTACGAGCAGTACTTC. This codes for CAWSRDSPYEQYF.

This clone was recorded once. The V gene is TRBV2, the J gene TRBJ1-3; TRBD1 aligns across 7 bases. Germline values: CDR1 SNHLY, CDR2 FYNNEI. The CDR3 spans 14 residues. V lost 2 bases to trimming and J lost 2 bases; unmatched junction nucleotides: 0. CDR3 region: CASSERGPGNTIYF. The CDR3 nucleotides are TGTGCCAGCAGTGAAAGGGGGCCTGGAAACACCATATATTTT.